This T cell receptor beta chain was identified in a study of T cell responses to AZD1222 COVID-19 vaccine. Germline V CDR1 and CDR2: LNHNV, YYDKDF (reference sequence). V lost 0 bases and J lost 6; bases outside the gene matches: 4. The CDR3 is 14 residues long. Overall study findings and caveats: Donors, mostly white British, included more females; clonal diversity was possibly underestimated. Regions 160-218 and 743-854 dominated among vaccine-associated CD4 TCRs spanning spike. Spike-specific TCR breadth and depth went up after people got two AZD1222 doses.

Assay: immunoSEQ multiplex PCR; the TCRdb copy retains only in-frame clones and omits some. The sample carries more than 85,000 clones, less than 85% recorded once. Note on this clone: Its target is unknown.

The chain combines TRBV15 with TRBJ1-2; 7 positions agree with TRBD1. The TCR originated in an adult who received the AZD1222 COVID-19 vaccine. Here the sequenced sample was peripheral blood, taken 28 days after the second AZD1222 dose. The CDR3 DNA sequence: TGTGCCACCAGCAGAGACCGGACAGGCCATGGCTACACCTTC. Protein sequence: CATSRDRTGHGYTF.